This TCR beta chain was identified during a study of T-cell memory formation after mild COVID-19. General study findings and limits: The study found balanced CD4/CD8 in clones contracting day 15 to 85 and a CD4+ lean in later expanders. The second-wave clones peaking on day 37 were not confirmed as SARS-CoV-2-specific.

5'RACE primed from the constant segment yielded TCR alpha and TCR beta cDNA libraries bearing sample barcodes and UMIs. TCRdb reanalysed the 5' RACE reads using MiXCR and keeps one entry per CDR3 protein. The table has around 200,000 distinct CDR3 sequences, about a fifth seen once. Points on this clonotype: Its cognate antigen is unknown.

The CDR3 has 16 amino acids. Per the germline V gene, CDR1 is SGHRS and CDR2 is YFSETQ. Trimming removed 1 base from V and 2 bases from J, with 13 bases in between. The genes are TRBV5-1 and TRBJ2-1; D gene uncertain. The sample taken for sequencing was PBMCs or a T cell subset sorted from them (not recorded which). This clonotype was sampled from an adult woman who had mild COVID-19 (a few samples of this study predate the infection). Cell type and time point are not known. The CDR3 reads CASSLLPRQAYNEQFF. CDR3 nucleotides: TGCGCCAGCAGCTTGCTTCCTCGGCAAGCCTACAATGAGCAGTTCTTC.